Included here is one TCR beta chain sequence, with context. Its antigen is currently unknown. This CDR3 region has 15 residues. Deletions cut 4 bases from V and 6 bases from J, with 16 bases between. The V gene's germline CDR1 is MDHEN and CDR2 SYDVKM. The data are from a study of T cell clonotyping in hematopoietic cell transplantation. Overall study results and limits: Recipient TCR diversity dropped after transplant; expanded clonotypes rose from day 30 to 180. Broader posttransplant TCR repertoire diversity was predicted by graft donor and pretransplant recipient Inverse Simpson Index values. CD4 and CD8 repertoire contributions could not be separated without sorting. At the given depth, recipient repertoires were over 97% de novo clonotypes.

Method: immunoSEQ multiplex PCR; TCRdb's copy keeps in-frame clones and lacks some. The sample yields about 36,000 clones, approximately 89% seen once. J is TRBJ1-5 and V is TRBV28; D unclear. The sequenced sample was peripheral blood mononuclear cells. The clonotype originates from a woman aged 40 to 50 in good health. Some clones in this sample may be carry-over from other donors' samples. The CDR3 sequence: CASSSAEKVAQPQHF. As DNA, the CDR3 is TGTGCCAGCAGTTCCGCTGAGAAGGTGGCTCAGCCCCAGCATTTT. The full variable domain, its missing parts supplied by reference TRBV28 and TRBJ1-5, is DVKVTQSSRYLVKRTGEKVFLECVQDMDHENMFWYRQDPGLGLRLIYFSYDVKMKEKGDIPEGYSVSREKKERFSLILESASTNQTSMYLCASSSAEKVAQPQHFGDGTRLSIL.